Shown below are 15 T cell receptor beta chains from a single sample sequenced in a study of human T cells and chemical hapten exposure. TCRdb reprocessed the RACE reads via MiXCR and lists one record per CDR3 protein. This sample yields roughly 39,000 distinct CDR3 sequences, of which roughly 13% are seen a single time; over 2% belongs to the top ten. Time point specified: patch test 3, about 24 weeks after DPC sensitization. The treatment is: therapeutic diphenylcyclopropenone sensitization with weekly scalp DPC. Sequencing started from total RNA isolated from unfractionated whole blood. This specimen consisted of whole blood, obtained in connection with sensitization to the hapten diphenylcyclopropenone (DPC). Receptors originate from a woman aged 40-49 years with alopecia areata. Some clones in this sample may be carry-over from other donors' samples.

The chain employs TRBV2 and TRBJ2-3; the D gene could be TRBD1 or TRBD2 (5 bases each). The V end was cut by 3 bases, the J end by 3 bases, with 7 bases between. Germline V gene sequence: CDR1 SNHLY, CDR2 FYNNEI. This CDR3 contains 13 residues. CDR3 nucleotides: TGTGCCAGCAGTGATGAGGGGACAGATACGCAGTATTTT. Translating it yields CASSDEGTDTQYF.

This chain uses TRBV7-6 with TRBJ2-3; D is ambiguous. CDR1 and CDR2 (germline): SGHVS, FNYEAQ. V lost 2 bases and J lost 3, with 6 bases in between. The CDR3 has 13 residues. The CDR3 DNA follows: TGTGCCAGCAGCTTATCTATGACAGATACGCAGTATTTT. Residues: CASSLSMTDTQYF.

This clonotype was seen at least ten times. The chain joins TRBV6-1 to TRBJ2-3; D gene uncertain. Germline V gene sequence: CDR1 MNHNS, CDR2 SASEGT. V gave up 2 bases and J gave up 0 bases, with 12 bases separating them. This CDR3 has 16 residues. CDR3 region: CASSERAHTSTDTQYF. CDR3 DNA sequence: TGTGCCAGCAGTGAACGTGCGCACACTAGCACAGATACGCAGTATTTT.

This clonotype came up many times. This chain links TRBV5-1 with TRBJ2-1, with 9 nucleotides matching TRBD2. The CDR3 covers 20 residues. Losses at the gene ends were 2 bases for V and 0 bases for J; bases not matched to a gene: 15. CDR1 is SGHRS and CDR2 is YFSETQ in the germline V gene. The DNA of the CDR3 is TGCGCCAGCAGCTTTATCGGGCGGGAGGGCCCCCCGAGCTCCTACAATGAGCAGTTCTTC. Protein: CASSFIGREGPPSSYNEQFF.

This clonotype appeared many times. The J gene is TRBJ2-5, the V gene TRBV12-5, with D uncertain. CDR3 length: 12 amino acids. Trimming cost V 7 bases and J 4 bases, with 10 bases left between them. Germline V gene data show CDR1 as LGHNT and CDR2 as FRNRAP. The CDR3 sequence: CASASYGETQYF. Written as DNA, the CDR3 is TGTGCTAGTGCTTCCTACGGAGAGACCCAGTACTTC.

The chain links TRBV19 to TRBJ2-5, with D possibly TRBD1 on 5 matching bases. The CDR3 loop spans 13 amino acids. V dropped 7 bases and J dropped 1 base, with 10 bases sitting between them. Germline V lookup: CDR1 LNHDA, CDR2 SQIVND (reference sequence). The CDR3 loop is CASNTDSQETQYF. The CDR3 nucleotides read TGTGCCAGTAACACCGACAGCCAAGAGACCCAGTACTTC.

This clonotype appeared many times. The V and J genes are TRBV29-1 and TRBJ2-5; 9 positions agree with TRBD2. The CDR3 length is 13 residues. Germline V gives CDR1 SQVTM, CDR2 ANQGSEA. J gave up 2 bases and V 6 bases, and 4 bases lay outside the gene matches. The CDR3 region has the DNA TGCAGCGTCCCGGGACTAGCTCAAGAGACCCAGTACTTC. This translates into CSVPGLAQETQYF.

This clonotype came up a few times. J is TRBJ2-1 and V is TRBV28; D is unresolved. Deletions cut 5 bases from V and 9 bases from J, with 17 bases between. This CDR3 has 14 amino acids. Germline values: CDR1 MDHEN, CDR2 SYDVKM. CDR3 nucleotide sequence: TGTGCCAGCAGTCCCTACGAGGAGCCTAGTGAGCAGTTCTTC. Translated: CASSPYEEPSEQFF. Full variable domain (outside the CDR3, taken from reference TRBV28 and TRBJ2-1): DVKVTQSSRYLVKRTGEKVFLECVQDMDHENMFWYRQDPGLGLRLIYFSYDVKMKEKGDIPEGYSVSREKKERFSLILESASTNQTSMYLCASSPYEEPSEQFFGPGTRLTVL.

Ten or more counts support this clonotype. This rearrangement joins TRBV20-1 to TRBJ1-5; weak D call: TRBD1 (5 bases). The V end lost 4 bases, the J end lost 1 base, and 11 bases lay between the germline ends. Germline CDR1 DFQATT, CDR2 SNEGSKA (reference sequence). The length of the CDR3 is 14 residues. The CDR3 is CSAKPGPSNQPQHF. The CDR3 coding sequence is TGCAGTGCTAAGCCGGGACCGAGCAATCAGCCCCAGCATTTT.

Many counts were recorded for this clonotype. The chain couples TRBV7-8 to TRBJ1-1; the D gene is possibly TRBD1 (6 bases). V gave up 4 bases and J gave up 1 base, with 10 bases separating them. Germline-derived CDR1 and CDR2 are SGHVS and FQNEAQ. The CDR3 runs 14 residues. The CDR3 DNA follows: TGTGCCAGCAGCTACGACAGGAGGAACACTGAAGCTTTCTTT. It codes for CASSYDRRNTEAFF.

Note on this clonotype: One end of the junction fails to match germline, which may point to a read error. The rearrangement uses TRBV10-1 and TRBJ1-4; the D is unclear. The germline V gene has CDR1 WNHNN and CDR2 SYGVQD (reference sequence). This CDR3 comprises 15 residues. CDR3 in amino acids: CTSSESAAFAEKLFF. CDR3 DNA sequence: TGCACCAGCAGCGAGTCGGCCGCGTTCGCTGAAAAACTGTTTTTT.

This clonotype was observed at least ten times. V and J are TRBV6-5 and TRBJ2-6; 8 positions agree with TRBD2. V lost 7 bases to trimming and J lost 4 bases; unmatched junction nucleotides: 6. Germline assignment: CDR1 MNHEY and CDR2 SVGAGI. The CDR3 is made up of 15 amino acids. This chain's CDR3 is CASTPGGFGANVLTF. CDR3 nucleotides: TGTGCCAGCACCCCGGGAGGGTTCGGGGCCAACGTCCTGACTTTC.

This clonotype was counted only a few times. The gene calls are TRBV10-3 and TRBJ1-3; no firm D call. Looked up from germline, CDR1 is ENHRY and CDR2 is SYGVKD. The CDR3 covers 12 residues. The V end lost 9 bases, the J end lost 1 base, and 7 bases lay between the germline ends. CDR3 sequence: CAIKGSGNTIYF. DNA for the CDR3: TGTGCCATTAAGGGATCTGGAAACACCATATATTTT.

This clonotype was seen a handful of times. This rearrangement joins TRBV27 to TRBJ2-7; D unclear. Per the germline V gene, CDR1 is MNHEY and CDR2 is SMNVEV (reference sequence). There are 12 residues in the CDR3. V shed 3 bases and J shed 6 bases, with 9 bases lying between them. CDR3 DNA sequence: TGTGCCAGCAGTTTCACGGGTACCGAGCAGTACTTC. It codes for CASSFTGTEQYF.

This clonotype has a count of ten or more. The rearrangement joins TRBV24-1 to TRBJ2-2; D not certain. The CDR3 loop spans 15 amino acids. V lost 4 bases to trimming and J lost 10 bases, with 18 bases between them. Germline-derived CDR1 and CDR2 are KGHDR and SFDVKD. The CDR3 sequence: CATSDSRGVGEELFF. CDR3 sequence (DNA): TGTGCCACCAGTGACTCTAGAGGCGTCGGCGAGGAGCTGTTTTTT.